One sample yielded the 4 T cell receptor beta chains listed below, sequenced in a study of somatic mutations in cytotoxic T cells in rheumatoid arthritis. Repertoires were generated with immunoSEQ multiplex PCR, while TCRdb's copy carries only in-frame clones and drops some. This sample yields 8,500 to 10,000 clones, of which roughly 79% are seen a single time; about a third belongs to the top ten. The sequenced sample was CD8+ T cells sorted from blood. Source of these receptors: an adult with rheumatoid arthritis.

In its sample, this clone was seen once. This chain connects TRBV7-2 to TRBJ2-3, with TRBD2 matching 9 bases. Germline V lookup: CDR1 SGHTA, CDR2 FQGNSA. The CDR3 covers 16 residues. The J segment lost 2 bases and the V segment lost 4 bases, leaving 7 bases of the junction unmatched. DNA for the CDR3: TGTGCCAGCAGCTCGAGGACTAGCGCCCACACAGATACGCAGTATTTT. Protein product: CASSSRTSAHTDTQYF.

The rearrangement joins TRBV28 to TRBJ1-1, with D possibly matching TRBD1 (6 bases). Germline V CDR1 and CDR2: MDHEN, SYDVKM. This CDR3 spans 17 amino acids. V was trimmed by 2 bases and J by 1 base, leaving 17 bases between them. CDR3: CASSLRGWGAGNTEAFF. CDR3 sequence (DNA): TGTGCCAGCAGTTTAAGGGGCTGGGGGGCGGGGAACACTGAAGCTTTCTTT.

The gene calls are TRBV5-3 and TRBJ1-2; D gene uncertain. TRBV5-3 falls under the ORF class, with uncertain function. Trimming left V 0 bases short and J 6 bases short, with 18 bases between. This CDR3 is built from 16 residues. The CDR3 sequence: CARSLGLRTAPNGYTF. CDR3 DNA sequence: TGTGCCAGAAGCTTGGGCCTACGGACGGCCCCCAATGGCTACACCTTC.

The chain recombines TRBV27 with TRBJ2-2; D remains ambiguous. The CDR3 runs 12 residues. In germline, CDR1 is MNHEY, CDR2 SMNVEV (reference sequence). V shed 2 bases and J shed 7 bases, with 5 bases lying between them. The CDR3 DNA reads TGTGCCAGCAGTTTAGGCGGCGGGGAGCTGTTTTTT. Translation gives CASSLGGGELFF.